Listed here are 6 T cell receptor beta chains from one sample, sequenced in a study of blood T cell repertoires in COVID-19. Sequencing was performed with immunoSEQ multiplex PCR; in TCRdb, only in-frame clones are kept and a portion is missing. The data hold 150,000 to 200,000 clones, with around nine tenths observed a single time. The sequenced sample was peripheral blood. The receptors were gathered from a man between 65 and 85 years old with active or convalescent COVID-19.

The chain uses TRBV6-4 and TRBJ2-5, with 7 bases aligning to TRBD1. Per germline, CDR1 MRHNA and CDR2 SNTAGT. This CDR3 has 16 residues. Trimming cost V 5 bases and J 2 bases; bases outside gene matches: 11. The CDR3 here is CASSKQGQQKQETQYF. For the CDR3, the DNA is TGTGCCAGCAGTAAGCAGGGACAGCAGAAACAAGAGACCCAGTACTTC.

The chain is built from TRBV12-3 or TRBV12-4 and TRBJ2-7; D not certain. The V gene lost 1 base and the J gene lost 3 bases, with 4 bases spanning the gap. This CDR3 has 12 residues. The CDR3 reads CASSLVLYEQYF. In DNA, the CDR3 is TGTGCCAGCAGTTTAGTTCTCTACGAGCAGTACTTC.

The chain carries TRBV7-8 and TRBJ1-2; tentative D call: TRBD1 (6 bases). This CDR3 contains 15 residues. Trimming cost V 1 base and J 7 bases, with 16 bases left between them. Per the germline V gene, CDR1 is SGHVS and CDR2 is FQNEAQ. The CDR3 sequence is CASSLGAGVTTGYTF. The CDR3 nucleotides are TGTGCCAGCAGCTTAGGGGCAGGGGTTACGACTGGCTACACCTTC.

The rearrangement joins TRBV5-1 to TRBJ2-7, with 7 bases that match TRBD1. V lost 1 base, J lost 2 bases, and 6 bases stayed unmatched. Germline CDR1 SGHRS, CDR2 YFSETQ. This CDR3 comprises 15 residues. CDR3 loop: CASSLTGVNPYEQYF. DNA of the CDR3: TGCGCCAGCAGCTTGACAGGGGTGAACCCCTACGAGCAGTACTTC.

The gene calls are TRBV19 and TRBJ2-2, with D perhaps TRBD1 (5 bases). V lost 10 bases and J 2 bases, leaving 11 bases between the germline ends. CDR1 is LNHDA, CDR2 SQIVND, per germline (reference sequence). The CDR3 is 13 residues long. The CDR3 protein is CATEDTNTGELFF. Written as DNA, the CDR3 is TGTGCCACTGAGGACACTAACACCGGGGAGCTGTTTTTT. Using reference TRBV19 and TRBJ2-2 for the parts outside the CDR3, the full variable domain is DGGITQSPKYLFRKEGQNVTLSCEQNLNHDAMYWYRQDPGQGLRLIYYSQIVNDFQKGDIAEGYSVSREKKESFPLTVTSAQKNPTAFYLCATEDTNTGELFFGEGSRLTVL.

This rearrangement joins TRBV20-1 to TRBJ1-1, with TRBD1 matching 7 bases. Germline values: CDR1 DFQATT, CDR2 SNEGSKA (reference sequence). This CDR3 has 14 amino acids. The J segment lost 4 bases and the V segment lost 3 bases, leaving 8 bases of the junction unmatched. In nucleotides, the CDR3 is TGCAGTGCTAGTCTTCTAGGGGGCCTCACTGAAGCTTTCTTT. This translates into CSASLLGGLTEAFF.